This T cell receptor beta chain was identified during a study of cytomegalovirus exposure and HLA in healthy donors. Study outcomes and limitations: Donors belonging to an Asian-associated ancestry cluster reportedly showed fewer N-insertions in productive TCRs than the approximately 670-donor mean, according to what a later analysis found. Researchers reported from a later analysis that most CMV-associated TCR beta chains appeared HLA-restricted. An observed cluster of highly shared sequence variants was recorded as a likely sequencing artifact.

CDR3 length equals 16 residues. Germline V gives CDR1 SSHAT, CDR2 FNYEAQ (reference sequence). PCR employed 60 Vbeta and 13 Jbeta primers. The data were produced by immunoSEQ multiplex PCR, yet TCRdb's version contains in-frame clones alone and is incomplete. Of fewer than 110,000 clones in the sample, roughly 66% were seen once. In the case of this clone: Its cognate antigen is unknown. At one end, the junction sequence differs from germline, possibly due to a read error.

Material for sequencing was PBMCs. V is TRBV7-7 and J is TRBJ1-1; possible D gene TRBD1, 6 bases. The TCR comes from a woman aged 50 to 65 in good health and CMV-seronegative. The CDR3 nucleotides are TGTGCTAGCAGCTTAGTGGGGGGGCCTTATGACACTGAAGCTTTCTTT. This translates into CASSLVGGPYDTEAFF.